This TCR beta chain was identified in a study of blood T cells in healthy people across ages. It was with a sample-barcoded 5' primer and a J-beta primer mix that a second PCR of roughly 6 to 11 cycles was run. Each cDNA molecule was tagged by a template-switch adaptor that had 12 random nucleotides. MiXCR, run by TCRdb on the 5' RACE reads, gives a single entry per CDR3 protein. The profile shows around 780,000 distinct CDR3 sequences, approximately 24% of them singletons. Isolated per sample were at least 6.5 million PBMCs. This clonotype came up a few times. V was trimmed by 8 bases and J by 1 base, leaving 12 bases between them. The CDR3 spans 14 residues. The germline V gene has CDR1 WSHSY and CDR2 SAAADI. These records were also assigned to another study, of T cells of mothers and their children.

The sample taken for sequencing was blood. The clonotype was recovered from a boy aged 5 to 17 in good health. The J gene is TRBJ1-5, the V gene TRBV10-2; D possibly corresponds to TRBD1 (5 bases). The CDR3 spells CASFGGRSNQPQHF. CDR3 nucleotide sequence: TGCGCCAGCTTCGGGGGTCGGAGCAATCAGCCCCAGCATTTT.